This section outlines one T cell receptor (beta chain) sequence together with its context. Antigen specificity is unknown. This entry belongs to a study of OX40 agonist ivuxolimab in advanced cancers. Across the whole study: Hepatocellular carcinoma, melanoma, renal cell or head and neck cancer occurred in dose-escalation patients. Past anti-PD-1, anti-PD-L1 or anti-CTLA-4 therapy was accepted, and approximately 37% had received some. Regarding the study as a whole: Clonal expansion by week 6 occurred in CD4+ and CD8+ blood T cells (at 0.1 to 3.0 mg/kg). Researchers did not establish what antigens the expanded peripheral T cells target.

This table comes from immunoSEQ multiplex PCR, and its TCRdb copy is limited to in-frame clones, with some not included. The repertoire holds about 66,000 clones, approximately 88% seen once, with around 2.8% in the top ten. Germline loops: CDR1 MDHEN, CDR2 SYDVKM. The CDR3 is made up of 16 amino acids. The V and J ends lost 3 bases and 1 base, in that order; junction bases with no gene match: 4. The sample was CD4+ or CD8+ T cells sorted from blood, taken in a trial of the OX40 agonist ivuxolimab. The source is an adult with an advanced solid tumor such as melanoma, head and neck, liver or kidney cancer. This rearrangement joins TRBV28 to TRBJ2-1; 9 bases map to TRBD1. Here the CDR3 DNA reads TGTGCCAGCAGTTTGTCCGGGACAGGGTCCTACAATGAGCAGTTCTTC. It is translated as CASSLSGTGSYNEQFF.